This T cell receptor beta chain was captured by sequencing in a study of T-cell memory formation after mild COVID-19. The CDR3 sequence is 18 residues long. Germline lookup yields CDR1 LNHDA and CDR2 SQIVND (reference sequence). Deletions cut 1 base from V and 2 bases from J, with 18 bases between. Findings and caveats of the study: Within pre-infection memory, some responding clones were found, suggesting cross-reactive memory joined. Mostly located in CM and EM were contracting CD4+ clones, with contracting CD8+ clones located in EMRA. Contracting clones from day 15 to 85 had balanced CD4/CD8; later expanders favoured CD4+.

Regarding this clonotype: Its antigen is undetermined.

Employing constant-segment primers, 5'RACE generated TCR alpha and TCR beta cDNA libraries bearing sample barcodes and UMIs. Each CDR3 protein is one row after TCRdb ran MiXCR on the 5' RACE reads. This repertoire shows approximately 110,000 distinct CDR3 sequences, 22% found once; its top ten account for about two fifths. Material: PBMCs or a T cell subset sorted from them (not recorded which). The sequence came from a man between 18 and 35 years old who had mild COVID-19 (a few samples of this study predate the infection). Cell type and time point are not known. J is TRBJ1-3 and V is TRBV19; possible D gene TRBD1, 6 bases. The CDR3 is CASSIGVSRQGPGNTIYF. The CDR3 DNA reads as TGTGCCAGTAGTATAGGTGTAAGTCGGCAGGGGCCTGGAAACACCATATATTTT.